In its sample, the clone carrying this T cell receptor (beta chain) was seen many times. Its matching antigen is unknown. Molecular barcoding with unique molecular identifiers was used for the TCRbeta library. Each CDR3 protein is one row after TCRdb ran MiXCR on the PCR reads. The sample lists tens of thousands of distinct CDR3 sequences, approximately 6.5% occurring once. This sample is drawn from a study of T-cell reconstitution after alpha-beta-depleted transplantation in children. Findings and caveats of the study: Surviving recipient T cells and thymic progenitors underlay high day-60 TCRbeta diversity in some patients. A year had passed since transplant, and T-cell counts and diversity by then came mostly from newly produced T cells. Reported findings indicate that, about two months after transplant, alpha-beta T cells came from several hundred expanded clones, which were derived from non-depleted graft cells.

Germline CDR1 is MNHEY and CDR2 is SMNVEV (reference sequence). The CDR3 spans 16 residues. V lost 5 bases to trimming and J lost 4 bases; unmatched junction nucleotides: 10. This clonotype was obtained from a child in the first two years of life who had a stem cell transplant for acute myeloid leukemia, so the T cells may come from the graft donor. The sample in question was peripheral blood, obtained 60 days after TCRalphabeta/CD19-depleted stem cell transplant. The chain carries TRBV27 and TRBJ2-2, with 7 bases aligning to TRBD2. The CDR3 nucleotides are TGTGCCAGCAGTCCCGGACTAGTGGCCCCCACCGGGGAGCTGTTTTTT. Translation gives CASSPGLVAPTGELFF.